One T cell receptor (beta chain) is described in this entry. The data were taken from a study of cytomegalovirus exposure and HLA in healthy donors. Researchers ran the PCR with 60 Vbeta and 13 Jbeta primers. Sequenced by immunoSEQ multiplex PCR; TCRdb stores in-frame clones only, minus some. In total, the table holds approximately 120,000 clones. This CDR3 is built from 13 residues. V was clipped by 0 bases and J by 3 bases, with 7 bases between them. Germline V CDR1 and CDR2: SGHRS, YFSETQ. The V and J genes are TRBV5-1 and TRBJ2-7, with unresolved D. The origin of this receptor is a man between 18 and 29 years old in good health and CMV-seronegative. Sequencing was performed on PBMCs. CDR3 in amino acids: CASSLGQNYEQYF. The CDR3 DNA reads as TGCGCCAGCAGCTTGGGGCAGAACTACGAGCAGTACTTC.